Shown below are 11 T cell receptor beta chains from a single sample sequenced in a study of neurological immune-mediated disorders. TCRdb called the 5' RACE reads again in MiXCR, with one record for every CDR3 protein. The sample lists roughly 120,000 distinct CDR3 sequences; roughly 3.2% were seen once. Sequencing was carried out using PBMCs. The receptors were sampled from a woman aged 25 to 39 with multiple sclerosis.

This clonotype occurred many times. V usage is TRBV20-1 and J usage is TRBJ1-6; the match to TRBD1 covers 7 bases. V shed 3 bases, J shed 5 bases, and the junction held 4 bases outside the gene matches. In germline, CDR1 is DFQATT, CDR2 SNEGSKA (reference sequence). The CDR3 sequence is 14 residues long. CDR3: CSASRDSNNSPLHF. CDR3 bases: TGCAGTGCTAGCCGGGACAGTAATAATTCACCCCTCCACTTT.

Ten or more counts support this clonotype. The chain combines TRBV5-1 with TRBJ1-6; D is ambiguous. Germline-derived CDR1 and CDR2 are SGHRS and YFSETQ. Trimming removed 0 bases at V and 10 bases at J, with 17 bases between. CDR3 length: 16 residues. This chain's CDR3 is CASSLEVEALGSPLHF. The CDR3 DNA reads TGCGCCAGCAGCTTGGAGGTGGAGGCCCTGGGGTCACCCCTCCACTTT.

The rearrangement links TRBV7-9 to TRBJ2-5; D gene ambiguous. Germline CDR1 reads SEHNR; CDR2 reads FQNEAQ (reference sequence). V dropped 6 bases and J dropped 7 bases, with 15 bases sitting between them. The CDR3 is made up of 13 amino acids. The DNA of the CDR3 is TGTGCCAGCAGACTCAAGGGCCCCGGGACCCAGTACTTC. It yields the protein CASRLKGPGTQYF.

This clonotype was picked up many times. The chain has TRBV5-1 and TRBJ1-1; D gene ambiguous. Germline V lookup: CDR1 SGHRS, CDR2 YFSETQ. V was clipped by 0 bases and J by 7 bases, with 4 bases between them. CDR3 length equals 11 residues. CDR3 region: CASSLDSEAFF. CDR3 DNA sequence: TGCGCCAGCAGCTTGGACAGTGAAGCTTTCTTT.

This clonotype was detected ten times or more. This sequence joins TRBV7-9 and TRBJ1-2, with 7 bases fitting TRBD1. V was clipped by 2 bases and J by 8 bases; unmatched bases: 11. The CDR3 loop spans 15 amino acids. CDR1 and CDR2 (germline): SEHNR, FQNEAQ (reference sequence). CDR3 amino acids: CASSLSGTVTSGYTF. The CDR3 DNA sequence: TGTGCCAGCAGCTTATCCGGGACAGTTACGTCGGGCTACACCTTC. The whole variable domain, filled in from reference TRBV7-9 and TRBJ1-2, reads DTGVSQNPRHKITKRGQNVTFRCDPISEHNRLYWYRQTLGQGPEFLTYFQNEAQLEKSRLLSDRFSAERPKGSFSTLEIQRTEQGDSAMYLCASSLSGTVTSGYTFGSGTRLTVV.

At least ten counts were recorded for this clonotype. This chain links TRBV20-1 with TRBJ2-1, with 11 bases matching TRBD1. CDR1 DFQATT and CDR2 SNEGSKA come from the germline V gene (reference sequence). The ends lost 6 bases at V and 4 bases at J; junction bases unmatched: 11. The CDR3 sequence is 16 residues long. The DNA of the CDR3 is TGCAGTGCCGCGGCACGGACAGGGGGCTCGTACAATGAGCAGTTCTTC. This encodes CSAAARTGGSYNEQFF.

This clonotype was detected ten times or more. This CDR3 reads CASSENGQSWNEQYF. CDR3 DNA sequence: TGTGCCAGCAGTGAAAATGGACAGTCCTGGAACGAGCAGTACTTC. The V call is TRBV2, the J call TRBJ2-7; TRBD1 is a possible D gene (6 bases). This CDR3 region has 15 residues. The V gene lost 2 bases and the J gene lost 5 bases, with 16 bases spanning the gap. Germline V gene data show CDR1 as SNHLY and CDR2 as FYNNEI. The entire variable domain, with the rest obtained from reference TRBV2 and TRBJ2-7, is as follows: EPEVTQTPSHQVTQMGQEVILRCVPISNHLYFYWYRQILGQKVEFLVSFYNNEISEKSEIFDDQFSVERPDGSNFTLKIRSTKLEDSAMYFCASSENGQSWNEQYFGPGTRLTVT.

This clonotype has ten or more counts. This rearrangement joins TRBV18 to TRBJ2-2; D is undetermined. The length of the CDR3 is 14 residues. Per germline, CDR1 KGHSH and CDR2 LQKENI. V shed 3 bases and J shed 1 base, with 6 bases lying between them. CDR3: CASSPFENTGELFF. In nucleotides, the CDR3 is TGTGCCAGCTCACCGTTTGAGAACACCGGGGAGCTGTTTTTT.

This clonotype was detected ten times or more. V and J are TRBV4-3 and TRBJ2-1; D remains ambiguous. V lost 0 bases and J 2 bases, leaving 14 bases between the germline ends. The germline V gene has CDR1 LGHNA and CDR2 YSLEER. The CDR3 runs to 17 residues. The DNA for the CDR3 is TGCGCCAGCAGCCAAGATTCGTCTGTGGTTGCCTACAATGAGCAGTTCTTC. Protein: CASSQDSSVVAYNEQFF.

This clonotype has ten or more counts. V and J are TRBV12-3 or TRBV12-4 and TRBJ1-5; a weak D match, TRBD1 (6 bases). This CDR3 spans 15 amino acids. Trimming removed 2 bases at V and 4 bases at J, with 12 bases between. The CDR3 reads CASSLSGARNQPQHF. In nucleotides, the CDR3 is TGTGCCAGCAGTTTATCGGGGGCTCGAAATCAGCCCCAGCATTTT.

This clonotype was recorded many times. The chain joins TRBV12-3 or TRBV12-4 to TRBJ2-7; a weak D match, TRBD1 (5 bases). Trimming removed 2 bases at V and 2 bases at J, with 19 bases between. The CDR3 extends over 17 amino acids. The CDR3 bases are TGTGCCAGCAGTTTACGGCAGGGCCTAATTTCCCCCTACGAGCAGTACTTC. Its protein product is CASSLRQGLISPYEQYF.